This TCR beta chain was identified during a study of cytomegalovirus exposure and HLA in healthy donors. Findings of the study overall: An observed cluster of highly shared sequence variants was recorded as a likely sequencing artifact.

It was with 60 Vbeta and 13 Jbeta primers that the PCR ran. This table comes from immunoSEQ multiplex PCR, and its TCRdb copy is limited to in-frame clones, with some not included. The profile shows some 77,000 clones, about 80% of them singletons. A remark on this clone: The antigen is unknown.

After removal of 5 bases from V and 3 bases from J, the junction contained 2 bases not matched to a gene. CDR1 is MGHDK, CDR2 SYGVNS, per germline. This CDR3 region has 14 residues. What was sequenced was PBMCs. The chain links TRBV25-1 to TRBJ2-1; TRBD2 aligns across 9 bases. This clonotype originated in a man aged 25 to 45 in good health and CMV-seronegative. The CDR3 DNA follows: TGTGCCAGCAGTCCTAGCGGGAACTACAATGAGCAGTTCTTC. Translating gives CASSPSGNYNEQFF.